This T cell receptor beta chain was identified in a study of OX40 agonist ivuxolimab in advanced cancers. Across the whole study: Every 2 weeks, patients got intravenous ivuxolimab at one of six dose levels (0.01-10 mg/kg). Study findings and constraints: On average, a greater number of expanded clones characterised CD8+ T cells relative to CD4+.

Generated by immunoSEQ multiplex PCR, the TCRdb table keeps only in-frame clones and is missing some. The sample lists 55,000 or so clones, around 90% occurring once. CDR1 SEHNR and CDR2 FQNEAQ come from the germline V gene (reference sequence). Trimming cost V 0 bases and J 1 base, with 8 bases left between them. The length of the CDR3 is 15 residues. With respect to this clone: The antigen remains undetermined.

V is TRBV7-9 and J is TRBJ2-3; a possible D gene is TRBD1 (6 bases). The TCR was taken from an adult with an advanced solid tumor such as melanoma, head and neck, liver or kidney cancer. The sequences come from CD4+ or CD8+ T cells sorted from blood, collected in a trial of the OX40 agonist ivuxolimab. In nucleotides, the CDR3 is TGTGCCAGCAGCTTAGCATCAGGGGGCACAGATACGCAGTATTTT. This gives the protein CASSLASGGTDTQYF.